The sequence of this T cell receptor (beta chain) was determined in a study of cytomegalovirus exposure and HLA in healthy donors. Study findings and constraints: Later on, an analysis found that several of the most significant clusters appeared to be linked to common viral pathogens, which included parvovirus B19. Generally TCR sequences proved uncommon, though certain public TCRs appeared in numerous donors.

The donors comprised healthy bone marrow donors. Despite likely unrecorded immune exposures, the donors were nominally healthy at the time of sampling. This clone came up a few times. Its antigen remains unknown. With 60 Vbeta and 13 Jbeta primers, the PCR was carried out. Repertoires were generated with immunoSEQ multiplex PCR, while TCRdb's copy carries only in-frame clones and drops some. Here the sample spans over 200,000 clones, just under 85% being singletons. This TCR was sampled from a middle-aged woman in good health and CMV-seronegative. Sequencing was done on a sample of PBMCs.

The CDR3 reads CASSQGADEQYF. DNA of the CDR3: TGTGCCAGCAGCCAGGGGGCGGATGAGCAGTACTTC. This rearrangement joins TRBV27 to TRBJ2-7; 8 bases are shared with TRBD1. Trimming cost V 6 bases and J 7 bases; bases outside gene matches: 5. CDR1 and CDR2 from the germline V gene are MNHEY and SMNVEV (reference sequence). The CDR3 loop spans 12 amino acids.